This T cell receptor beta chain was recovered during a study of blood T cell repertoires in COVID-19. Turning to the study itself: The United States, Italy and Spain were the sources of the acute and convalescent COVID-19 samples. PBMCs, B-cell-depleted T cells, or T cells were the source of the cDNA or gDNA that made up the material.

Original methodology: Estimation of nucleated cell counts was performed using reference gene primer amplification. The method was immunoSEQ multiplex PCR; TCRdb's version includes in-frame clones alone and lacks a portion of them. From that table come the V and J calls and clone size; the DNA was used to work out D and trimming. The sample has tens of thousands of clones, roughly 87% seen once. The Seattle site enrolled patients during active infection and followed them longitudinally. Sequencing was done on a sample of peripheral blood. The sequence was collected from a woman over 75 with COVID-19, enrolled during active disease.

CDR3 nucleotide sequence: TGTGCCATCAGTGAGGCACTCAGGGGGAACACTGAAGCTTTCTTT. Protein: CAISEALRGNTEAFF. This chain uses TRBV10-3 with TRBJ1-1; a weak D match, TRBD1 (6 bases). Germline V gene lookup returns CDR1 ENHRY and CDR2 SYGVKD. The length of the CDR3 is 15 residues. Trimming shortened V by 2 bases and J by 1 base, and 11 bases separated the two germline ends.